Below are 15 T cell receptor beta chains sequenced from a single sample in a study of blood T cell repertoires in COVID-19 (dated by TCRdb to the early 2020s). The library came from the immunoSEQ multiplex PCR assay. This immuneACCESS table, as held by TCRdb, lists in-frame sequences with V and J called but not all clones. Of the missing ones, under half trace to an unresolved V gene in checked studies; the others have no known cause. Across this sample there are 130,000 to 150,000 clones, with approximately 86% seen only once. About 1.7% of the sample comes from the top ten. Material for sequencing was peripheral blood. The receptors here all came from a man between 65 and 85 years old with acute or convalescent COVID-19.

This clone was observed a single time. CDR3 bases: TGTGCCACCCGACAGGGGCGGACTGAAGCTTTCTTT. It encodes CATRQGRTEAFF. The chain links TRBV6-5 to TRBJ1-1; 8 bases agree with TRBD1. V lost 10 bases and J lost 5; bases outside the gene matches: 6. Germline assignment: CDR1 MNHEY and CDR2 SVGAGI. The CDR3 totals 12 residues.

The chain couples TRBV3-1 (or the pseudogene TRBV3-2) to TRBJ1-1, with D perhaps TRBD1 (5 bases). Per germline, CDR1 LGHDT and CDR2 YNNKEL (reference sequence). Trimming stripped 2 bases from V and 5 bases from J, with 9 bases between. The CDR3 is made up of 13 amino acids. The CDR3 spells CASSQWGGTEAFF. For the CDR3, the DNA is TGTGCCAGCAGCCAATGGGGGGGTACTGAAGCTTTCTTT.

In DNA, the CDR3 is TGTGCCAGCAGCTTTCCGAGACAGGGGGAGACCGGGGAGCTGTTTTTT. Encoded protein: CASSFPRQGETGELFF. The chain combines TRBV7-9 with TRBJ2-2; 9 bases line up with TRBD1. This CDR3 has 16 residues. The junction had 7 bases not matched to a gene; V was cut back by 3 bases and J by 5 bases. CDR1 is SEHNR and CDR2 is FQNEAQ in the germline V gene (reference sequence).

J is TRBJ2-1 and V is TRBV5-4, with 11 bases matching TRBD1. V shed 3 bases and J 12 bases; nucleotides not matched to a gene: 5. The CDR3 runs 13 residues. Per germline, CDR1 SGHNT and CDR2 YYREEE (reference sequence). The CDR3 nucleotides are TGTGCCAGCAGCTCGGACAGGGGGCGATGGCAGTTCTTC. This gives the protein CASSSDRGRWQFF.

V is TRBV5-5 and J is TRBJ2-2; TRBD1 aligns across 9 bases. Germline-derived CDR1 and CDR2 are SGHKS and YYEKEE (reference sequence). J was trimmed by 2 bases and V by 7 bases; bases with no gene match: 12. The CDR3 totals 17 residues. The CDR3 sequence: CASAPTYRGRNTGELFF. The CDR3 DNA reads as TGTGCCAGCGCACCTACCTACAGGGGGCGCAACACCGGGGAGCTGTTTTTT. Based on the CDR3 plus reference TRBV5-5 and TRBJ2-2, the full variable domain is DAGVTQSPTHLIKTRGQQVTLRCSPISGHKSVSWYQQVLGQGPQFIFQYYEKEERGRGNFPDRFSARQFPNYSSELNVNALLLGDSALYLCASAPTYRGRNTGELFFGEGSRLTVL.

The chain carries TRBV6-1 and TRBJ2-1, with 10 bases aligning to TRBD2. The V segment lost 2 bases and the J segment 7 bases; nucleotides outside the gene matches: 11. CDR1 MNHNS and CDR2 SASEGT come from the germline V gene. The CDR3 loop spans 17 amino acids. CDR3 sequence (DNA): TGTGCCAGCAGTGAATCAGCGGGAGGGCCTAGGGAGAATGAGCAGTTCTTC. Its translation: CASSESAGGPRENEQFF.

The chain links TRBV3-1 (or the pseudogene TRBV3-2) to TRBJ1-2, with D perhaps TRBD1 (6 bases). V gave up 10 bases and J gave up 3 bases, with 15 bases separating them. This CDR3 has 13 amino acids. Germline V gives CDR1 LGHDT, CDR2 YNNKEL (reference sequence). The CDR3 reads CATTPGQDYGYTF. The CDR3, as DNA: TGTGCCACCACCCCGGGACAAGACTATGGCTACACCTTC.

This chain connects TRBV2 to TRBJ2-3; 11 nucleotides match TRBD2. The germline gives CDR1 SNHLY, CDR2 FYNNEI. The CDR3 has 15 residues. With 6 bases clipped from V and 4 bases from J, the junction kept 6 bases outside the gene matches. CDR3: CASSGGLAAADTQYF. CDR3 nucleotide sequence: TGTGCCAGCAGCGGGGGACTAGCGGCGGCAGATACGCAGTATTTT.

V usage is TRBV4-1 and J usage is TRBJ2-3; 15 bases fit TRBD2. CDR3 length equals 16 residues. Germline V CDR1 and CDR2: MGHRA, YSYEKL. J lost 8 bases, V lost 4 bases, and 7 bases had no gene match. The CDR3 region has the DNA TGCGCCAGCAGCCCTAGGACTAGCGGGAGGGCGGGTACGCAGTATTTT. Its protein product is CASSPRTSGRAGTQYF.

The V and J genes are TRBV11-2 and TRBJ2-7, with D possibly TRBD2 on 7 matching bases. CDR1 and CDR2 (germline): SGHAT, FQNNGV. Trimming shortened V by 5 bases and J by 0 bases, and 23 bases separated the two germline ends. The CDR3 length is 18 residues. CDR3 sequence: CASSPRWGGPGSSYEQYF. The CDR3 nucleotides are TGTGCCAGCAGCCCCCGGTGGGGGGGGCCGGGTTCCTCCTACGAGCAGTACTTC. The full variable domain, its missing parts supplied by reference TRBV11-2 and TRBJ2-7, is EAGVAQSPRYKIIEKRQSVAFWCNPISGHATLYWYQQILGQGPKLLIQFQNNGVVDDSQLPKDRFSAERLKGVDSTLKIQPAKLEDSAVYLCASSPRWGGPGSSYEQYFGPGTRLTVT.

CDR3 amino acids: CASSEQRTGYNEQYF. The CDR3 DNA reads as TGTGCCAGCAGTGAACAGAGGACAGGGTACAACGAGCAGTACTTC. The chain recombines TRBV2 with TRBJ2-7; TRBD1 agrees at 8 bases. V shed 2 bases, J shed 5 bases, and the junction held 8 bases outside the gene matches. In germline, CDR1 is SNHLY, CDR2 FYNNEI. The CDR3 is 15 amino acids.

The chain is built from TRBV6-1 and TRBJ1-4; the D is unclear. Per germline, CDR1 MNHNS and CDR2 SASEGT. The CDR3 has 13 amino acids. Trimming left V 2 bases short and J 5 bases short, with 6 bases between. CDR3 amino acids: CASSEKRNEKLFF. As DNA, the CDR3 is TGTGCCAGCAGTGAAAAGAGAAATGAAAAACTGTTTTTT.

The CDR3 here is CASSLGEEDNEQFF. The CDR3 DNA reads as TGTGCCAGCAGCTTAGGCGAGGAGGACAATGAGCAGTTCTTC. The chain recombines TRBV7-2 with TRBJ2-1; a weak D match, TRBD2 (5 bases). Per germline, CDR1 SGHTA and CDR2 FQGNSA. The V end lost 1 base, the J end lost 5 bases, and 9 bases lay between the germline ends. The CDR3 is 14 residues long.

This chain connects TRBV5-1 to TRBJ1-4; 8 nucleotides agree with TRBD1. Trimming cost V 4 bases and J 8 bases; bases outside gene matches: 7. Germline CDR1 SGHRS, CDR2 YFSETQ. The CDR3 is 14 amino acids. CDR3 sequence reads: CASSHGQGREKLFF. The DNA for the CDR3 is TGCGCCAGCAGCCACGGACAGGGTAGAGAAAAACTGTTTTTT.

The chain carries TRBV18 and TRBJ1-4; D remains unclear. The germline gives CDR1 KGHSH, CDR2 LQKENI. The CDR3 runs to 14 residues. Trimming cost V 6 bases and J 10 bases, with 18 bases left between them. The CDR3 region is CASSASDSTRKLFF. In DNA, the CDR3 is TGTGCCAGCTCGGCCTCCGATTCAACCCGAAAACTGTTTTTT. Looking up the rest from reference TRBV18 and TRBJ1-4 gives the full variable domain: NAGVMQNPRHLVRRRGQEARLRCSPMKGHSHVYWYRQLPEEGLKFMVYLQKENIIDESGMPKERFSAEFPKEGPSILRIQQVVRGDSAAYFCASSASDSTRKLFFGSGTQLSVL.